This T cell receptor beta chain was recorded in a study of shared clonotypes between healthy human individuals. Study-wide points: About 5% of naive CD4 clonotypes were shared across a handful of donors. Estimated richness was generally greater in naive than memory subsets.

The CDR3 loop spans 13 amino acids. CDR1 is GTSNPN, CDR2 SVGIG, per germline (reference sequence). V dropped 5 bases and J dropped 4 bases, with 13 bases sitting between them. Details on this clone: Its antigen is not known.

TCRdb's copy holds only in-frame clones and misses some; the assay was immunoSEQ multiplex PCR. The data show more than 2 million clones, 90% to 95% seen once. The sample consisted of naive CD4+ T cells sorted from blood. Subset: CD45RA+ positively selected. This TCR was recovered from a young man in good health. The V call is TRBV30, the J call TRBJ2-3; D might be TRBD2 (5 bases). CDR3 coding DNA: TGTGCCTGGGGCGGAGGTAGCCCAGATACGCAGTATTTT. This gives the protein CAWGGGSPDTQYF.